The entry below describes one T cell receptor beta chain. This clonotype has more than one count but fewer than ten. Its antigen remains undetermined. No base qualities exist here, and no much larger clone lies one base off it. These data are taken from a study of CD8 T cells in ankylosing spondylitis (TCRdb year 2017). As for the study more broadly: T cell receptor beta repertoires were profiled in healthy donors and ankylosing spondylitis patients so that disease-linked TCR variants could be found. The full study cohort comprised around 23 ankylosing spondylitis patients and about a hundred healthy donors. Peripheral blood samples were taken, and synovial fluid was additionally collected from ankylosing spondylitis patients. Points the paper makes about the study in general: Some motif variants had previously been reported in the synovial fluid and blood of reactive arthritis patients, which suggests shared mechanisms of disease initiation. A TCR beta motif of eight highly homologous amino acid variants appeared characteristic of blood from ankylosing spondylitis patients. A CD8+ phenotype was shown by the disease-linked clones, which were found at relatively low frequencies in peripheral blood. Significant enrichment of the disease-linked clones was reported in matched synovial fluid samples from ankylosing spondylitis patients.

The run used an Illumina HiSeq 2500. Quantitative 5'-RACE with molecular barcodes was used to prepare TCR beta libraries. The authors' pipeline ran thus. To identify disease-linked TCR variants, a new computational method was used, one built on a probabilistic model of VDJ rearrangement. TCRdb redid the processing of the public reads, applying fastp at Q25 and MiXCR, and retained in-frame beta chains. A single entry per CDR3 protein holds the most common genes and DNA from its merged rows. TCRdb, not the original authors, processed these V and J calls. Counted in this sample were 210,000 or so distinct CDR3 sequences; roughly 24% of them appeared once. Jointly, the top ten make up 5% to 8% of the sample. The CDR3 runs 13 residues from the cysteine to the phenylalanine. The DNA shown is the 39-base CDR3, in frame from base 1. The germline ends are 10 bases apart after V is trimmed by 5 bases and J by 1 base. Reading the germline V gene (reference sequence) gives CDR1 DFQATT and CDR2 SNEGSKA.

The sample comprised blood, either unsorted or a sorted T cell fraction (not recorded which). Recombination connected TRBV20-1 to TRBJ2-3, with the identity of the D gene unclear. The TCR comes from a male donor with ankylosing spondylitis or in good health (not recorded which). In nucleotide form, the sequence is TGCAGTGCTGACCAGCGAGGCACAGATACGCAGTATTTT. Its protein product is CSADQRGTDTQYF.